Each of the 27 T cell receptor beta chains below was sequenced from the same sample in a study of blood T cells in healthy people across ages. With a J-beta primer mix and a sample-barcoded 5' primer, a second PCR ran roughly 7 to 11 cycles. One entry per CDR3 protein results from TCRdb running MiXCR on the 5' RACE reads. This table has hundreds of thousands of distinct CDR3 sequences, 25% to 30% appearing once. The same specimen was also included in a second study, on T cells of mothers and their children.

The sequenced sample was blood. These receptors all stem from a boy aged 5-17 years in good health.

The V call is TRBV27, the J call TRBJ2-1; D perhaps matches TRBD2 (5 bases). The CDR3 covers 14 residues. Germline loops: CDR1 MNHEY, CDR2 SMNVEV (reference sequence). The ends were cut back, 5 bases at V and 3 bases at J, with 11 bases in the middle. The CDR3 DNA is TGTGCCAGCAGTCCTAGCATGGTCTACAATGAGCAGTTCTTC. It yields the protein CASSPSMVYNEQFF.

For the CDR3, the DNA is TGTGCCAGCAGCCCCGACCTGGCGGGGTCACCCCTCCACTTT. Amino acid sequence: CASSPDLAGSPLHF. The chain employs TRBV7-9 and TRBJ1-6; D not resolved. Germline-derived CDR1 and CDR2 are SEHNR and FQNEAQ (reference sequence). Trimming cost V 5 bases and J 10 bases, with 15 bases left between them. This CDR3 spans 14 amino acids.

CDR3 sequence reads: CASSQDGQPGGETQYF. The CDR3 nucleotides read TGTGCCAGCAGCCAAGATGGACAGCCAGGTGGAGAGACCCAGTACTTC. The chain uses TRBV3-1 and TRBJ2-5; D might be TRBD1 (6 bases). Germline loops: CDR1 LGHDT, CDR2 YNNKEL (reference sequence). Trimming took off 0 bases at V and 4 bases at J, with 15 bases between the two ends. CDR3 size: 16 residues.

The chain joins TRBV29-1 to TRBJ2-1, with D unclear. V gave up 1 base and J gave up 9 bases, with 4 bases separating them. The CDR3 is 10 amino acids. Germline loops: CDR1 SQVTM, CDR2 ANQGSEA. CDR3 sequence: CSVEVTEQFF. CDR3 sequence (DNA): TGCAGCGTTGAAGTCACTGAGCAGTTCTTC.

A few counts support this clonotype. V and J are TRBV12-3 or TRBV12-4 and TRBJ1-3; 8 positions agree with TRBD1. V was pared by 3 bases and J by 4 bases, with 5 bases of the junction left unmatched. This CDR3 contains 15 residues. DNA of the CDR3: TGTGCCAGCAGTTTTAGGACAGGGACCGGAAACACCATATATTTT. It is translated as CASSFRTGTGNTIYF.

The sample holds a few counts of this clonotype. The chain joins TRBV12-3 or TRBV12-4 to TRBJ2-1, with 14 bases that match TRBD2. V dropped 6 bases and J dropped 9; count of bases not matched to a gene: 4. The CDR3 contains 14 residues. The CDR3 sequence is CASRTSGRASEQFF. In nucleotides, the CDR3 is TGTGCCAGCAGGACTAGCGGGAGGGCCTCTGAGCAGTTCTTC.

V gene TRBV6-7 combines with J gene TRBJ1-4; D is undetermined. TRBV6-7 is an ORF, with its function uncertain. V lost 2 bases, J lost 0 bases, and 10 bases lay in between. The CDR3 loop spans 16 amino acids. This CDR3 reads CASSYPGRATNEKLFF. The CDR3 bases are TGTGCCAGCAGTTACCCAGGACGCGCAACTAATGAAAAACTGTTTTTT.

This clonotype was observed a few times. This rearrangement joins TRBV2 to TRBJ1-4; tentative D call: TRBD1 (6 bases). Germline lookup yields CDR1 SNHLY and CDR2 FYNNEI. This CDR3 has 14 amino acids. V was shortened by 7 bases and J by 8 bases, with 17 bases between the two germline ends. CDR3 loop: CASIPLGGREKLFF. CDR3 nucleotides: TGTGCCAGCATCCCCCTAGGGGGTCGCGAAAAACTGTTTTTT.

This clonotype was detected a few times. The chain carries TRBV9 and TRBJ1-2; 7 bases match TRBD1. The length of the CDR3 is 15 residues. CDR1 SGDLS and CDR2 YYNGEE come from the germline V gene. With V trimmed by 3 bases and J by 4 bases, 9 bases remained unmatched. CDR3 in DNA: TGTGCCAGCAGCGGCGGACAGGCCGAATTCTATGGCTACACCTTC. It encodes CASSGGQAEFYGYTF.

This clonotype occurred a few times. The V call is TRBV30, the J call TRBJ2-5; no firm D call. The ends were cut back, 3 bases at V and 4 bases at J, with 9 bases in the middle. Germline lookup yields CDR1 GTSNPN and CDR2 SVGIG (reference sequence). This CDR3 has 12 amino acids. DNA of the CDR3: TGTGCCTGGAGAGGCAGTACAGAGACCCAGTACTTC. Translating gives CAWRGSTETQYF.

This clonotype has just a few counts. The gene calls are TRBV5-6 and TRBJ1-3, with D possibly matching TRBD1 (5 bases). V lost 5 bases and J 8 bases, leaving 11 bases between the germline ends. CDR1 SGHDT and CDR2 YYEEEE come from the germline V gene. The CDR3 is made up of 12 amino acids. The CDR3 spells CASRPGCYTIYF. The DNA for the CDR3 is TGTGCCAGCAGACCAGGGTGTTACACCATATATTTT.

There are a few counts of this clonotype. The V gene is TRBV7-9, the J gene TRBJ1-2, with a possible D match to TRBD1 (6 bases). CDR1 and CDR2 (germline): SEHNR, FQNEAQ (reference sequence). The CDR3 is made up of 11 amino acids. With 6 bases removed from V and 8 bases from J, the gap between germline ends came to 10 bases. The CDR3 protein is CASSHTGGYTF. Written as DNA, the CDR3 is TGTGCCAGCAGTCATACAGGGGGCTACACCTTC.

The chain combines TRBV5-1 with TRBJ1-2; 9 positions match TRBD1. V shed 5 bases and J 6 bases; nucleotides not matched to a gene: 8. Germline V lookup: CDR1 SGHRS, CDR2 YFSETQ. The length of the CDR3 is 14 residues. CDR3 bases: TGCGCCAGCAGGGATCAGACAGGGGGTCATGGCTACACCTTC. Amino acid sequence: CASRDQTGGHGYTF.

This chain joins TRBV7-9 and TRBJ2-4; 10 bases align to TRBD2. The germline CDR1 and CDR2 sequences are SEHNR and FQNEAQ (reference sequence). The CDR3 has 16 amino acids. V lost 5 bases and J lost 8; bases outside the gene matches: 12. This chain's CDR3 is CASSPTGTSVYHIQYF. Here the CDR3 DNA reads TGTGCCAGCAGCCCGACCGGGACTAGCGTATATCACATTCAGTACTTC.

V is TRBV4-2 and J is TRBJ1-1; tentative D call: TRBD1 (5 bases). Germline V CDR1 and CDR2: LGHNA, YNFKEQ. Trimming took off 5 bases at V and 0 bases at J, with 13 bases between the two ends. This CDR3 contains 15 residues. CDR3 bases: TGTGCCAGCAGCGGGGGGAGCATATTGAACACTGAAGCTTTCTTT. Protein sequence: CASSGGSILNTEAFF.

This clonotype appeared a few times. The V and J genes are TRBV20-1 and TRBJ2-4; no definite D call. CDR1 and CDR2 (germline): DFQATT, SNEGSKA (reference sequence). This CDR3 has 13 amino acids. V was trimmed by 6 bases and J by 0 bases, leaving 9 bases between them. This CDR3 is CSAVVLAKNIQYF. CDR3 in DNA: TGCAGTGCGGTGGTCCTAGCCAAAAACATTCAGTACTTC.

The rearrangement uses TRBV2 and TRBJ2-7, with 10 bases identical to TRBD1. Germline V gene data show CDR1 as SNHLY and CDR2 as FYNNEI. The length of the CDR3 is 14 residues. The trim removed 7 bases at V and 6 bases at J, leaving 9 bases unmatched. The CDR3 loop is CASKPGTGESEQYF. CDR3 coding DNA: TGTGCCAGCAAACCCGGGACAGGGGAGAGCGAGCAGTACTTC.

The table lists this clonotype with a few counts. The genes are TRBV6-6 and TRBJ2-1; TRBD2 matches 8 bases. CDR1 MNHNY and CDR2 SVGAGI come from the germline V gene (reference sequence). V lost 6 bases to trimming and J lost 5 bases; unmatched junction nucleotides: 15. The CDR3 loop spans 17 amino acids. The CDR3 nucleotides are TGTGCCAGCAGAACCCAGTTGGGGCGGGGGGCTCACAATGAGCAGTTCTTC. This gives the protein CASRTQLGRGAHNEQFF.

V gene TRBV20-1 combines with J gene TRBJ1-2; the match to TRBD1 covers 7 bases. The CDR3 contains 14 residues. V was pared by 1 base and J by 8 bases, with 10 bases of the junction left unmatched. Germline lookup yields CDR1 DFQATT and CDR2 SNEGSKA (reference sequence). The CDR3 is CSARGTGVSAGYTF. CDR3 coding DNA: TGCAGTGCTAGAGGAACAGGGGTGAGCGCGGGCTACACCTTC.

The chain combines TRBV5-5 with TRBJ2-5, with D uncertain. The J call may be mistaken, given a closer DNA end match to TRBJ2-1. The CDR3 spans 15 residues. Germline CDR1 SGHKS, CDR2 YYEKEE (reference sequence). Here the CDR3 reads CASSPTRRPYNEQFF. The CDR3 region has the DNA TGTGCCAGCAGCCCAACAAGGCGTCCCTACAATGAGCAGTTCTTC.

This clonotype was detected a few times. The V gene is TRBV10-3, the J gene TRBJ1-5; 7 bases map to TRBD1. Germline CDR1 is ENHRY and CDR2 is SYGVKD. Unmatched junction bases numbered 2, after V lost 6 bases and J lost 3 bases. The CDR3 has 13 amino acids. The CDR3 DNA reads as TGTGCCATCAGGGGACAGAACAATCAGCCCCAGCATTTT. Its protein product is CAIRGQNNQPQHF.

This clonotype was seen more than once but under ten times. This chain uses TRBV20-1 with TRBJ2-1, with unresolved D. Germline V CDR1 and CDR2: DFQATT, SNEGSKA (reference sequence). The germline V and J ends were trimmed by 5 bases and 0 bases, with 8 bases remaining between them. CDR3 length: 13 amino acids. CDR3 bases: TGCAGTGCTTATCTGAGCTCCTACAATGAGCAGTTCTTC. Translation: CSAYLSSYNEQFF.

This clonotype was counted once. The chain links TRBV18 to TRBJ1-1; D is perhaps TRBD1 (5 bases). This CDR3 region has 14 residues. Germline lookup yields CDR1 KGHSH and CDR2 LQKENI. Trimming cost V 4 bases and J 0 bases, with 9 bases left between them. Here the CDR3 DNA reads TGTGCCAGCTCACAAGGGGTCCTGAACACTGAAGCTTTCTTT. This encodes CASSQGVLNTEAFF.

CDR3 in amino acids: CASSGDSHEQYF. The CDR3 DNA is TGTGCCAGCAGCGGGGACAGCCACGAGCAGTACTTC. The chain combines TRBV9 with TRBJ2-7; 7 nucleotides line up with TRBD1. Trimming removed 3 bases from V and 5 bases from J; junction bases left unmatched: 2. The CDR3 is 12 amino acids. Germline CDR1 is SGDLS and CDR2 is YYNGEE.

Only a few counts were recorded for this clonotype. This chain links TRBV10-3 with TRBJ1-1; D is uncertain. Germline CDR1 and CDR2: ENHRY and SYGVKD. The germline V and J ends were trimmed by 10 bases and 0 bases, with 9 bases remaining between them. This CDR3 contains 12 residues. The CDR3 loop reads CATGTMNTEAFF. The CDR3 DNA is TGTGCCACCGGCACAATGAACACTGAAGCTTTCTTT.

This clonotype turned up a few times. The chain uses TRBV3-1 and TRBJ1-4, with 7 bases matching TRBD1. The V gene end was trimmed by 4 bases and the J gene end by 7 bases; junction bases not matched to a gene: 6. There are 14 residues in the CDR3. Germline assignment: CDR1 LGHDT and CDR2 YNNKEL (reference sequence). CDR3 in amino acids: CASSPTGRREKLFF. CDR3 nucleotide sequence: TGTGCCAGCAGCCCGACAGGGCGACGTGAAAAACTGTTTTTT.

J is TRBJ2-4 and V is TRBV18; D is unresolved. Germline V gene data show CDR1 as KGHSH and CDR2 as LQKENI. CDR3 length: 15 amino acids. Trimming stripped 2 bases from V and 7 bases from J, with 15 bases between. The chain's CDR3 is CASSPFDQGTNIQYF. For the CDR3, the DNA is TGTGCCAGCTCACCATTTGACCAAGGCACGAACATTCAGTACTTC.